This TCR beta chain comes out of a study of cytomegalovirus exposure and HLA in healthy donors. PCR involved 60 Vbeta and 13 Jbeta primers. Produced via immunoSEQ multiplex PCR; TCRdb's table is partial and in-frame only. The sample includes tens of thousands of clones, around two thirds of them seen just once. CDR1 SGHNT and CDR2 YYREEE come from the germline V gene (reference sequence). V shed 2 bases and J shed 6 bases, with 15 bases lying between them. The CDR3 totals 15 residues. The sequencing input was PBMCs. The clonotype was recovered from a man in his thirties or forties in good health and CMV-seronegative. The V and J genes are TRBV5-4 and TRBJ2-1; weak D call: TRBD1 (5 bases). The CDR3 sequence is CASSFGQGFSNEQFF. CDR3 nucleotides: TGTGCCAGCAGCTTTGGCCAGGGATTTAGCAATGAGCAGTTCTTC. Together with reference TRBV5-4 and TRBJ2-1, the CDR3 gives the full variable domain: ETGVTQSPTHLIKTRGQQVTLRCSSQSGHNTVSWYQQALGQGPQFIFQYYREEENGRGNFPPRFSGLQFPNYSSELNVNALELDDSALYLCASSFGQGFSNEQFFGPGTRLTVL.